These T cell receptor beta chains were read from a single sample in a study of regulatory T cells in long-lasting Graves disease. TCRdb re-derived calls from the multiplex PCR reads in MiXCR, one entry per CDR3 protein. The table shows 500,000 to 800,000 distinct CDR3 sequences, with 25% to 30% occurring only once. The sample in question was peripheral blood mononuclear cells (PBMCs), obtained when the disease was refractory, from a patient treated with antithyroid drugs. Every receptor here comes from a female donor with Graves disease. Both conserved end residues are part of each CDR3. The order of the fields is D gene, V gene, CDR3 length, J gene, clone size, CDR3 protein, CDR3 DNA. A D gene is named only where the DNA matches it firmly. A row's size may be missing; if present it is once, few, many or a size class.

d_gene: -
v_gene: TRBV10-3
len: 15
j_gene: TRBJ1-1
abundance: many
CDR3aa: CAISDPAEMNTEAFF
CDR3nt: TGTGCCATCAGTGACCCCGCGGAGATGAACACTGAAGCTTTCTTT

d_gene: -
v_gene: TRBV28
len: 13
j_gene: TRBJ2-7
abundance: few
CDR3aa: CASSLVRDGNQYF
CDR3nt: TGTGCCAGCAGTTTGGTCCGGGACGGCAACCAGTACTTC

d_gene: -
v_gene: TRBV9
len: 14
j_gene: TRBJ1-1
abundance: few
CDR3aa: CASSVGSLNTEAFF
CDR3nt: TGTGCCAGCAGCGTAGGCAGTCTGAACACTGAAGCTTTCTTT

d_gene: TRBD1
v_gene: TRBV7-2
len: 15
j_gene: TRBJ2-5
abundance: few
CDR3aa: CASSSPGTGEETQYF
CDR3nt: TGTGCCAGCAGCAGCCCCGGGACAGGGGAAGAGACCCAGTACTTC

d_gene: TRBD2
v_gene: TRBV29-1
len: 15
j_gene: TRBJ2-7
abundance: few
CDR3aa: CSVTQTSGSNYEQYF
CDR3nt: TGCAGCGTCACCCAGACTAGCGGGAGTAACTACGAGCAGTACTTC

d_gene: -
v_gene: TRBV5-6
len: 14
j_gene: TRBJ1-2
abundance: many
CDR3aa: CASSSGAGNYGYTF
CDR3nt: TGTGCCAGCAGCTCGGGGGCAGGGAACTATGGCTACACCTTC

d_gene: -
v_gene: TRBV5-1
len: 15
j_gene: TRBJ1-1
abundance: -
CDR3aa: CASSPGGGADTEAFF
CDR3nt: TGCGCCAGCAGCCCTGGCGGGGGGGCGGACACTGAAGCTTTCTTT

d_gene: TRBD2
v_gene: TRBV6-2/TRBV6-3
len: 16
j_gene: TRBJ2-7
abundance: few
CDR3aa: CASSSSPGLAVYEQYF
CDR3nt: TGTGCCAGCAGTTCCAGCCCGGGACTAGCTGTCTACGAGCAGTACTTC

d_gene: TRBD1
v_gene: TRBV6-1
len: 15
j_gene: TRBJ1-5
abundance: many
CDR3aa: CASSEGGQGRQPQHF
CDR3nt: TGTGCCAGCAGTGAGGGCGGACAGGGAAGGCAGCCCCAGCATTTT

d_gene: -
v_gene: TRBV11-1
len: 12
j_gene: TRBJ2-7
abundance: -
CDR3aa: CASSLSVHEQYF
CDR3nt: TGTGCCAGCAGCTTATCGGTCCACGAGCAGTACTTC

d_gene: TRBD1
v_gene: TRBV6-1
len: 20
j_gene: TRBJ1-6
abundance: few
CDR3aa: CASSGTSTGALSSYNSPLHF
CDR3nt: TGTGCCAGCAGTGGGACGAGTACAGGGGCCCTGAGCTCCTATAATTCACCCCTCCACTTT

d_gene: -
v_gene: TRBV7-2
len: 15
j_gene: TRBJ2-1
abundance: -
CDR3aa: CASSLGRKPYNEQFF
CDR3nt: TGTGCCAGCAGCTTAGGGCGGAAACCCTACAATGAGCAGTTCTTC

d_gene: TRBD1
v_gene: TRBV19
len: 16
j_gene: TRBJ1-5
abundance: -
CDR3aa: CASSLTRQGLNQPQHF
CDR3nt: TGTGCCAGTAGCCTTACCCGACAGGGACTAAATCAGCCCCAGCATTTT

d_gene: TRBD1
v_gene: TRBV2
len: 15
j_gene: TRBJ2-2
abundance: many
CDR3aa: CASSPGTGNTGELFF
CDR3nt: TGTGCCAGCAGTCCCGGGACAGGGAACACCGGGGAGCTGTTTTTT

d_gene: -
v_gene: TRBV2
len: 12
j_gene: TRBJ2-7
abundance: few
CDR3aa: CASEGATYEQYF
CDR3nt: TGTGCCAGCGAAGGGGCCACCTACGAGCAGTACTTC

d_gene: TRBD1
v_gene: TRBV6-1
len: 15
j_gene: TRBJ1-4
abundance: many
CDR3aa: CAGRTGRLSNEKLFF
CDR3nt: TGTGCCGGTCGGACAGGGCGCCTTTCTAATGAAAAACTGTTTTTT

d_gene: -
v_gene: TRBV9
len: 14
j_gene: TRBJ1-1
abundance: -
CDR3aa: CASSVADWDTEAFF
CDR3nt: TGTGCCAGCAGCGTAGCGGACTGGGACACTGAAGCTTTCTTT

d_gene: -
v_gene: TRBV3-1
len: 16
j_gene: TRBJ1-3
abundance: -
CDR3aa: CASSQIPTGSGNTIYF
CDR3nt: TGTGCCAGCAGCCAAATCCCGACAGGCTCTGGAAACACCATATATTTT